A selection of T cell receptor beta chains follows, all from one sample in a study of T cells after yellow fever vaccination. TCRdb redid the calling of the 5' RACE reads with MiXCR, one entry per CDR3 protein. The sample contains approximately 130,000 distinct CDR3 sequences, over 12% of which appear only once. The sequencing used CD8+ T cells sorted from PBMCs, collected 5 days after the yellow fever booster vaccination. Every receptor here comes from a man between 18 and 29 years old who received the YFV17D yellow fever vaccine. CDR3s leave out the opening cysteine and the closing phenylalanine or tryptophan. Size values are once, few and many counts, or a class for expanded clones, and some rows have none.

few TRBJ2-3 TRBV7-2 ASSQRGPITDTQY
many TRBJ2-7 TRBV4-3 ASSLSTVKRGAWEQY
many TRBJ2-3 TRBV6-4 ASSERGSTDTQY
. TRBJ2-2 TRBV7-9 ASSLRSTGANTGELF
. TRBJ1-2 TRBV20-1 SAIPARYDYGYT
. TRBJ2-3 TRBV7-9 ASNDGVRTDTQY
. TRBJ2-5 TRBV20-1 SARGRQLGSRQETQY
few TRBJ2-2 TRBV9 ASSSRPTSGDTGELF
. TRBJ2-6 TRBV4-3 ASSQPGSSGANVLT
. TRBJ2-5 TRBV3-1 ASSQLDRAQETQY
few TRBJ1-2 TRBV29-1 SAGTGTYGYT
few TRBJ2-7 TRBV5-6 ASSLAGVGEQY
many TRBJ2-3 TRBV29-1 SVERAGSGDTQY
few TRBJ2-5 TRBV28 ASSPRTGGETQY
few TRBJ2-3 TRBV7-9 ASSLQRTGLSTDTQY
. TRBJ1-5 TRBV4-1 ASSQDRAKNPQH
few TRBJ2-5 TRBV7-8 ASSLPGQGARGDGETQY
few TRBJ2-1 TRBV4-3 ASSQDQAGDRGNEQF
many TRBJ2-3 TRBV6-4 ASSASGGDSTDTQY
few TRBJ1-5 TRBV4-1 ASSLQTGDYQPQH
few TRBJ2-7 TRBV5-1 ASFSGTDYYEQY
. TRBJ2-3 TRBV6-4 ASSDETSGPINSTDTQY
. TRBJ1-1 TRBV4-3 ASSQVPGQNTEAF
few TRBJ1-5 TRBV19 ASSFAPAVSNQPQH
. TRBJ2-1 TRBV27 ASSPSPTSGVYEQF
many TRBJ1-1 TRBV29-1 SVEAWDEAF
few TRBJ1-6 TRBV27 ASSQTLNSPLH
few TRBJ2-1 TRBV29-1 SVEDLGQTYNEQF
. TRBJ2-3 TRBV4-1 ASSLHSGRDDPDTQY
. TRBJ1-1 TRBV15 ATDRDRITEAF